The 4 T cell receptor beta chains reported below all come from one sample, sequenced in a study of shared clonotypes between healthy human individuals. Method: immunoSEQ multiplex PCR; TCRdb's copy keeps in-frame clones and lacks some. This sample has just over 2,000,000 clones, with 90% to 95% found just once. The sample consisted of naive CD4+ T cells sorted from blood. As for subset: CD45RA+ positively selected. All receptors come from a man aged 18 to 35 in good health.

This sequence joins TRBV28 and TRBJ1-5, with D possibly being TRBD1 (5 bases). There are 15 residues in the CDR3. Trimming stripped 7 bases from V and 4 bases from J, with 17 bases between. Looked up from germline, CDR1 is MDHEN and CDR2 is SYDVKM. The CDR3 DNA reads TGTGCCAGCATTGAAGGGACGGTGGGAAATCAGCCCCAGCATTTT. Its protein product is CASIEGTVGNQPQHF. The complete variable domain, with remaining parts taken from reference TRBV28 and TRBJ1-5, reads DVKVTQSSRYLVKRTGEKVFLECVQDMDHENMFWYRQDPGLGLRLIYFSYDVKMKEKGDIPEGYSVSREKKERFSLILESASTNQTSMYLCASIEGTVGNQPQHFGDGTRLSIL.

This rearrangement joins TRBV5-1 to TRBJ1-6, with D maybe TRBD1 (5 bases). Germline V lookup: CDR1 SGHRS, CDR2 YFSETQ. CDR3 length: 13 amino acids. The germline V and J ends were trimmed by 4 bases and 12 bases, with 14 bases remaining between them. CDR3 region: CASSPGTSLPLHF. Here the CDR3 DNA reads TGCGCCAGCAGCCCCGGGACTTCTTTACCCCTCCACTTT.

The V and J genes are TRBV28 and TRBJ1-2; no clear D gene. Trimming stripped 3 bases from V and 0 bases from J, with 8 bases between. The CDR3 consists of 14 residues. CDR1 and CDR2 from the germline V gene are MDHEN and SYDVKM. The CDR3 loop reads CASSFILTNYGYTF. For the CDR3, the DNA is TGTGCCAGCAGTTTTATCTTAACTAACTATGGCTACACCTTC.

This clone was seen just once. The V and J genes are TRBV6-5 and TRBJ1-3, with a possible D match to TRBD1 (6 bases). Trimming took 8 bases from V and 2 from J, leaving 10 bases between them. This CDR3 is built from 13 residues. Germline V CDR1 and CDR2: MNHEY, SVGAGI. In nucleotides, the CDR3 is TGTGCCAGCGCGGGGGGCCCTGGAAACACCATATATTTT. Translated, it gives CASAGGPGNTIYF.